This T cell receptor beta chain was sequenced during a study of cytomegalovirus exposure and HLA in healthy donors. CDR3 length: 15 amino acids. Germline CDR1 and CDR2: MNHNS and SASEGT. J gave up 0 bases and V 10 bases, and 11 bases lay outside the gene matches. Though nominally healthy at sampling, donors likely had unrecorded immune exposures. The PCR employed 60 Vbeta primers together with 13 Jbeta primers. Only in-frame clones appear in the TCRdb table, and some are missing; sequencing was by immunoSEQ multiplex PCR. The table includes around 180,000 clones, around 80% detected once. The V call is TRBV6-1, the J call TRBJ2-5; TRBD1 aligns across 7 bases. Sample: PBMCs. This clonotype was sampled from a woman in her forties in good health and CMV-seronegative. The CDR3 reads CATQRQGPNQETQYF. Written as DNA, the CDR3 is TGTGCCACACAAAGACAGGGACCTAACCAAGAGACCCAGTACTTC.